This TCR beta chain was retrieved from a study of early T cells in non-severe SARS-CoV-2 infection (dated by TCRdb to the early 2020s). The study in broad terms: TCR sequencing used bulk RNA from unsorted whole blood, so alpha and beta chains could not be paired.

Trimming takes 6 bases from V and 4 bases from J, and the germline ends sit 9 bases apart. From cysteine to phenylalanine, the CDR3 is 12 amino acids long. The sequence is cut down to CDR3 DNA, 36 bases in frame from base 1. Ten or more counts support this clonotype. This receptor's antigen is unknown. Base qualities are not at hand, and no much larger clone is one base apart. The study was a case-control design nested within a healthcare worker cohort in London, UK, with weekly nasopharyngeal swab PCR tests and blood sampling. Healthcare workers were recruited during the week of the UK lockdown, between 23 and 31 March 2020, and followed weekly for up to about 15 weeks. The library was obtained by 5' RACE. Data came from a NextSeq 500. Unique molecular identifiers were attached to individual cDNA molecules in the TCR library protocol so that sequencing error and PCR bias could be corrected. TCR alpha and beta chains were both sequenced, and the abundances of alpha and beta sequences in each sample were closely correlated with each other. The paper's data handling went like this. V gene, J gene and CDR3 annotation of TCR sequences was performed with Decombinator V4. TCRs were defined as expanded if a significant change between any two time points was detected under a Poisson model with p below 0.0001. TCR abundances were normalised to the total number of TCRs sequenced per sample and were expressed as counts per million. TRAV1-2 paired with TRAJ12, TRAJ20 or TRAJ33 defined MAIT TCRs, while TRAV10 paired with TRAJ18 defined iNKT TCRs. A search of VDJdb, accessed on 1 November 2021, was run for TCRs annotated to CMV, EBV and SARS-CoV-2, with TCRs annotated for multiple antigens excluded. TCRdb took the public reads, trimmed them with fastp at Q25, ran MiXCR for clone calling and kept in-frame beta chains. Rows matching on CDR3 protein sequence are summarized as one entry with the most common DNA and genes. These V and J calls rely on TCRdb rather than the paper's analysis. The sample table holds about 45,000 distinct CDR3 sequences, of which about 9.9% were seen once. The top ten clones comprise 21% of the sample.

General conclusions and limits of the study: VDJdb matching was skewed toward anti-spike CD8 responses and likely underestimated virus-specific expansions by missing private and CD4 specificities.

Sequencing was done on a sample of whole blood. The clonotype was recovered from an adult who was a healthcare worker with PCR-confirmed SARS-CoV-2 infection or an uninfected control (not recorded which). Recombination connected TRBV12-3 or TRBV12-4 to TRBJ1-1, with TRBD1 as a weak D call on 5 bases. In nucleotides, the sequence is TGTGCCAGCAGACGAGGGGTCACTGAAGCTTTCTTT. It specifies CASRRGVTEAFF.